The 17 T cell receptor beta chains below all came from one sample that was sequenced in a study of siplizumab effects on memory and regulatory T cells. Assay: immunoSEQ multiplex PCR; the TCRdb copy retains only in-frame clones and omits some. This table holds 80,000 to 130,000 clones, approximately 94% found once. The specimen sequenced was Tregs sorted from blood. The origin of the receptors is a human donor in good health.

The DNA for the CDR3 is TGCGCCAGCAGCCTCGGACCCGGGAACTATGGCTACACCTTC. Its protein is CASSLGPGNYGYTF. The V and J genes are TRBV5-1 and TRBJ1-2; D is ambiguous. Germline CDR1 is SGHRS and CDR2 is YFSETQ. The CDR3 consists of 14 residues. V was trimmed by 4 bases and J by 2 bases, leaving 12 bases between them.

The rearrangement links TRBV4-2 to TRBJ2-5; the D gene is possibly TRBD1 (6 bases). Matching the DNA end better, TRBJ2-7 makes the J call doubtful. This CDR3 has 14 residues. The germline V gene encodes CDR1 LGHNA and CDR2 YNFKEQ. The CDR3 sequence is CASSPTQGSYEQYF. The CDR3 coding sequence is TGTGCCAGCAGCCCAACACAGGGATCCTACGAGCAGTACTTC.

The chain combines TRBV20-1 with TRBJ1-2; TRBD1 is a possible D gene (6 bases). The CDR3 totals 11 residues. Germline values: CDR1 DFQATT, CDR2 SNEGSKA (reference sequence). The V gene lost 6 bases and the J gene lost 5 bases, with 10 bases spanning the gap. The CDR3 coding sequence is TGCAGTGCGGGTACAGGGTATGGCTACACCTTC. The encoded protein is CSAGTGYGYTF.

This rearrangement joins TRBV27 to TRBJ1-4; 9 positions agree with TRBD1. This CDR3 comprises 13 residues. V trimming: 6 bases; J trimming: 8 bases; junction bases outside the gene matches: 4. Germline CDR1 and CDR2: MNHEY and SMNVEV (reference sequence). The CDR3 loop reads CASRDRGGEKLFF. Here the CDR3 DNA reads TGTGCCAGCAGGGACAGGGGTGGGGAAAAACTGTTTTTT.

This chain links TRBV6-5 with TRBJ1-1; the D is unclear. Trimming left V 3 bases short and J 1 base short, with 6 bases between. This CDR3 spans 13 amino acids. In germline, CDR1 is MNHEY, CDR2 SVGAGI. CDR3 nucleotides: TGTGCCAGCAGTTATCAGAGGAACACTGAAGCTTTCTTT. Protein sequence: CASSYQRNTEAFF.

The CDR3, as DNA: TGTGCCTGGAGTGTACCGCCCCTCCCGACTAGCGGGAGGGTGGGTGAGCAGTTCTTC. Translating gives CAWSVPPLPTSGRVGEQFF. The chain combines TRBV30 with TRBJ2-1; 14 nucleotides align to TRBD2. The junction had 16 bases not matched to a gene; V was cut back by 0 bases and J by 9 bases. This CDR3 contains 19 residues. Looked up from germline, CDR1 is GTSNPN and CDR2 is SVGIG (reference sequence).

This clone was recorded only once. This chain joins TRBV5-1 and TRBJ2-7; no reliable D call. V was shortened by 2 bases and J by 5 bases, with 11 bases between the two germline ends. This CDR3 is built from 13 residues. CDR1 and CDR2 from the germline V gene are SGHRS and YFSETQ. The CDR3 DNA sequence: TGCGCCAGCAGCTTAGACTTGGCTAACGAGCAGTACTTC. Amino acid sequence: CASSLDLANEQYF.

This chain connects TRBV6-5 to TRBJ2-1, with 7 positions matching TRBD2. Germline values: CDR1 MNHEY, CDR2 SVGAGI. The CDR3 totals 14 residues. The V and J ends lost 6 bases and 9 bases, in that order; junction bases with no gene match: 11. The CDR3 DNA follows: TGTGCCAGCAGCCGACTAGCAACGGAAGGTGAGCAGTTCTTC. Translated: CASSRLATEGEQFF.

The V and J genes are TRBV4-1 and TRBJ2-1, with D possibly being TRBD1 (7 bases). Germline lookup yields CDR1 MGHRA and CDR2 YSYEKL. V lost 3 bases, J lost 5 bases, and 20 bases lay in between. This CDR3 is 17 amino acids long. CDR3 protein: CASSHFPAGGPNNEQFF. The CDR3 DNA reads as TGCGCCAGCAGCCACTTCCCGGCAGGGGGGCCAAACAATGAGCAGTTCTTC.

The V and J genes are TRBV11-3 and TRBJ2-1, with unresolved D. The CDR3 sequence is 13 residues long. Trimming pared 4 bases from V and 6 bases from J, leaving 10 bases between. Germline V gene sequence: CDR1 SGHNT, CDR2 YENEEA. The CDR3 region has the DNA TGTGCCAGCAGCTCGGCCGTTGTCAATGAGCAGTTCTTC. This gives the protein CASSSAVVNEQFF.

This clone was seen a single time. This chain uses TRBV7-3 with TRBJ2-3, with D perhaps matching TRBD1 or TRBD2 (5 bases each). Germline loops: CDR1 SGHTA, CDR2 FQGTGA. V was pared by 7 bases and J by 1 base, with 15 bases between. The CDR3 is made up of 15 amino acids. CDR3: CASTSTGRGTDTQYF. In nucleotides, the CDR3 is TGTGCCAGCACGTCGACGGGACGGGGCACAGATACGCAGTATTTT.

The V and J genes are TRBV21-1 and TRBJ2-1; the table's D call TRBD2 went unverified against the DNA. TRBV21-1 has pseudogene status. The CDR3 sequence is 17 residues long. The CDR3 sequence is CASISHSGTSGGHEQFF. As DNA, the CDR3 is TGTGCCAGCATATCCCACTCCGGGACTAGCGGGGGACATGAGCAGTTCTTC.

This chain links TRBV18 with TRBJ2-7; D gene unclear. Germline V CDR1 and CDR2: KGHSH, LQKENI. The length of the CDR3 is 11 residues. The CDR3 region is CENWGSYEQYF. The CDR3 coding sequence is TGTGAAAATTGGGGATCCTACGAGCAGTACTTC.

V usage is TRBV14 and J usage is TRBJ2-7; D remains unclear. Germline V CDR1 and CDR2: SGHDN, FVKESK. Trimming took 1 base from V and 5 from J, leaving 6 bases between them. The CDR3 is 12 residues long. The CDR3 protein is CASSQGFDEQYF. CDR3 nucleotide sequence: TGTGCCAGCAGCCAAGGGTTTGACGAGCAGTACTTC.

The chain has TRBV30 and TRBJ1-2; D is undetermined. The CDR3 length is 13 residues. The V end was cut by 1 base, the J end by 7 bases, with 13 bases between. Germline loops: CDR1 GTSNPN, CDR2 SVGIG (reference sequence). The CDR3 bases are TGTGCCTGGAGTGGACCACCTTTAGGTGGCTACACCTTC. This gives the protein CAWSGPPLGGYTF.

This clone came up once. This sequence joins TRBV5-1 and TRBJ2-4; TRBD1 matches 9 bases. V was pared by 6 bases and J by 5 bases, with 3 bases of the junction left unmatched. This CDR3 has 13 residues. The germline gives CDR1 SGHRS, CDR2 YFSETQ. CDR3 region: CASTGQGQNIQYF. CDR3 DNA: TGCGCCAGCACGGGACAGGGACAAAACATTCAGTACTTC.

Written as DNA, the CDR3 is TGTGCCAGCAGTTTTGGAAGGGGCTCGCAGTATTTT. Residues: CASSFGRGSQYF. This chain uses TRBV28 with TRBJ2-3, with D possibly being TRBD1 (5 bases). There are 12 residues in the CDR3. Deletions cut 3 bases from V and 10 bases from J, with 11 bases between. Per the germline V gene, CDR1 is MDHEN and CDR2 is SYDVKM.